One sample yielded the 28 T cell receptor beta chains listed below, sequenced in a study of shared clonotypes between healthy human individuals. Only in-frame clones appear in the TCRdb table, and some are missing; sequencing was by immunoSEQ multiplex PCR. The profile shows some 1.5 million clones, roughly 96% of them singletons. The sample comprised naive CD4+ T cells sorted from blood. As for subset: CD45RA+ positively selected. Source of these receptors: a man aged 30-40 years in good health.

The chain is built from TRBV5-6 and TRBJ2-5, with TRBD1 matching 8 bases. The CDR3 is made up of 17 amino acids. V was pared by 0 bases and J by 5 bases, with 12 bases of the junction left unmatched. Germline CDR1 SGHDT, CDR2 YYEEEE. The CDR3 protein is CASSLARGQGLSETQYF. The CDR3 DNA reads TGTGCCAGCAGCTTGGCTAGAGGACAGGGTCTCTCGGAGACCCAGTACTTC.

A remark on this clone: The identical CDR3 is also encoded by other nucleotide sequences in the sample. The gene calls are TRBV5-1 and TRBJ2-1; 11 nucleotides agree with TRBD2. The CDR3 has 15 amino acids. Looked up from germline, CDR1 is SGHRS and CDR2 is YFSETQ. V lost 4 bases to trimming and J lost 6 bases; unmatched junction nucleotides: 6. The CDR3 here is CASSQLAGGSNEQFF. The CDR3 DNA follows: TGCGCCAGCAGCCAGCTAGCGGGAGGTTCCAATGAGCAGTTCTTC.

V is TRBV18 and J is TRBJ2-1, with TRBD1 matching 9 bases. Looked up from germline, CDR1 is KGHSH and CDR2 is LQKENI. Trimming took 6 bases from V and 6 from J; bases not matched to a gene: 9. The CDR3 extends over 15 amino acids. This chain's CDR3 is CASSLGQGNSNEQFF. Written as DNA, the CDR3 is TGTGCCAGCTCCCTTGGACAGGGGAATTCCAATGAGCAGTTCTTC.

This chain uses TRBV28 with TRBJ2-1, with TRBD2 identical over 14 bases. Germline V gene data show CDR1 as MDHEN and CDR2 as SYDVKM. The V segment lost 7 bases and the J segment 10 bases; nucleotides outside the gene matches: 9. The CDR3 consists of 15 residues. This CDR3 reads CASNLLGLAGVEQFF. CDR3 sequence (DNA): TGTGCCAGCAACCTACTGGGACTAGCGGGAGTGGAGCAGTTCTTC.

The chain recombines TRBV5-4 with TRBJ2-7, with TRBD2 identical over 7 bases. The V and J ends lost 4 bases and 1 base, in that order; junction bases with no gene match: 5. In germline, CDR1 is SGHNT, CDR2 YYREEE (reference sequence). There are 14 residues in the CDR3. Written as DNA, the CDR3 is TGTGCCAGCAGCCCAACAGCGGGATCCTACGAGCAGTACTTC. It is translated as CASSPTAGSYEQYF.

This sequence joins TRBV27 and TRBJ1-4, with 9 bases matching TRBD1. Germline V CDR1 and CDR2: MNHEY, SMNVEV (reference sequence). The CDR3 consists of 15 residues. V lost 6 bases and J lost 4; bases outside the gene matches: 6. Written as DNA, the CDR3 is TGTGCCAGCAGCACCCCGACAGGGGGTAATGAAAAACTGTTTTTT. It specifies CASSTPTGGNEKLFF.

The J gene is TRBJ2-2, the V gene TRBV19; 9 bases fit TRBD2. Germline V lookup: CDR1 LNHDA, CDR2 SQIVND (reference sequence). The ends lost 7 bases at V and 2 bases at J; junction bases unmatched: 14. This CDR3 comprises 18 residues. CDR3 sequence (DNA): TGTGCCAGTACTTCCCCGGGACTAGCTTGGGGTAACACCGGGGAGCTGTTTTTT. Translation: CASTSPGLAWGNTGELFF.

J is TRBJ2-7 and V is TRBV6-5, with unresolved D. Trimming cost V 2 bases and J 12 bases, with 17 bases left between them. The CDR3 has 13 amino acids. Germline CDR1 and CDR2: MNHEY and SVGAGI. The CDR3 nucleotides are TGTGCCAGCAGTTACGGTTCAGCCGCCCCTTCGTACTTC. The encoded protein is CASSYGSAAPSYF.

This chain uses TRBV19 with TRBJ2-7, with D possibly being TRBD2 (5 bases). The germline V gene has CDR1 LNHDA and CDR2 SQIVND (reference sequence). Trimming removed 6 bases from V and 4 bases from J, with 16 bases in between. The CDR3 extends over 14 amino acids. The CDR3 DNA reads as TGTGCCAGTAGCGTCCGGGGATTGGTATACGAGCAGTACTTC. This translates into CASSVRGLVYEQYF.

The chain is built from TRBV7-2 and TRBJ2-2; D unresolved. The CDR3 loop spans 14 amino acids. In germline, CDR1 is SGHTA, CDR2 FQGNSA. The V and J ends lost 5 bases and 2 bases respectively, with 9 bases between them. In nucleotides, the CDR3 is TGTGCCAGCAGCCGGGCCAGAAACACCGGGGAGCTGTTTTTT. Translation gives CASSRARNTGELFF.

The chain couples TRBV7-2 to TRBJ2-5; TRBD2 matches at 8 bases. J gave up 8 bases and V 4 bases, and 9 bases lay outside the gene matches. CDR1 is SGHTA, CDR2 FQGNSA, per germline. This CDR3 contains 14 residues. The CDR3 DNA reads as TGTGCCAGCAGCTCCCAGGGTACTAGCGGAACCCAGTACTTC. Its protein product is CASSSQGTSGTQYF.

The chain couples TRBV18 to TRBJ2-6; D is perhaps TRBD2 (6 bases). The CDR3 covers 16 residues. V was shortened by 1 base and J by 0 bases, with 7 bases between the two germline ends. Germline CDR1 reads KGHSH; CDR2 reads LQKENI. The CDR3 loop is CASSPLGGSGANVLTF. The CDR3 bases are TGTGCCAGCTCACCACTGGGGGGCTCTGGGGCCAACGTCCTGACTTTC.

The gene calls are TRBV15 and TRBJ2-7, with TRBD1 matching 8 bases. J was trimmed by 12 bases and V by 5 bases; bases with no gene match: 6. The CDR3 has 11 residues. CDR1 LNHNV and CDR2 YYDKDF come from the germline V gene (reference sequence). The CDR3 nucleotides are TGTGCCACCAGCCCGCGACAGGGGAGGTACTTC. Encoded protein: CATSPRQGRYF.

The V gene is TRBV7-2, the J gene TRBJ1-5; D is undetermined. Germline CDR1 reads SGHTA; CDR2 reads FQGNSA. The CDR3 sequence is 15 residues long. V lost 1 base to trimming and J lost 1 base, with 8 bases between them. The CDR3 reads CASSLGRRSNQPQHF. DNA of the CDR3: TGTGCCAGCAGCTTAGGTCGCCGAAGCAATCAGCCCCAGCATTTT.

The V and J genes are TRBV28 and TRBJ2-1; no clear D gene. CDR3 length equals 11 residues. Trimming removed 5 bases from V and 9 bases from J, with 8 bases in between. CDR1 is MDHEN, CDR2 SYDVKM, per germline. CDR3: CASSHPGEQFF. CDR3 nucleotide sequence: TGTGCCAGCAGTCATCCAGGTGAGCAGTTCTTC.

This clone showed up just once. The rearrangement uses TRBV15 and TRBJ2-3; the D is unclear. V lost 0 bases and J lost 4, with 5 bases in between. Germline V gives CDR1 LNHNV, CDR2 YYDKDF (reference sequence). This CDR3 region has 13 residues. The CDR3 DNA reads TGTGCCACCAGCAGAGATTCACCAGATACGCAGTATTTT. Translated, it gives CATSRDSPDTQYF.

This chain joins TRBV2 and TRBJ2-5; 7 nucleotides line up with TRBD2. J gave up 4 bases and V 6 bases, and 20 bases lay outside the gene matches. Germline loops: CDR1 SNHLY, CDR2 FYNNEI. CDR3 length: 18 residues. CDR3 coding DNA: TGTGCCAGCAGGAAAAGGATTAGCGGGCCCGGAGGTGGAGAGACCCAGTACTTC. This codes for CASRKRISGPGGGETQYF.

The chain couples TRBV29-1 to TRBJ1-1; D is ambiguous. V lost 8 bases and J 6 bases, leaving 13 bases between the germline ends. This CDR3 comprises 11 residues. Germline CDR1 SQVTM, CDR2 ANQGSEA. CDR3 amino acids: CSPSGSAEAFF. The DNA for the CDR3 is TGCAGCCCTAGCGGGTCCGCTGAAGCTTTCTTT.

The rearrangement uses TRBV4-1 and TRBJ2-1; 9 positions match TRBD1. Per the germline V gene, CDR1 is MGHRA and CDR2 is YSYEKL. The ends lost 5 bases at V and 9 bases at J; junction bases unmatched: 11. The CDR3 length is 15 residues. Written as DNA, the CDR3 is TGCGCCAGCAGCTCGAAGGGGACAGGGAGCCCTGAGCAGTTCTTC. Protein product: CASSSKGTGSPEQFF.

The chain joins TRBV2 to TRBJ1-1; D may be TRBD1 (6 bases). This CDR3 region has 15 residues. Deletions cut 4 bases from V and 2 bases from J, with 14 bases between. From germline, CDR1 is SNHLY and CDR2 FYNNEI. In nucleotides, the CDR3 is TGTGCCAGCAGTGTAGCCCCCAGGGGTAACACTGAAGCTTTCTTT. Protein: CASSVAPRGNTEAFF.

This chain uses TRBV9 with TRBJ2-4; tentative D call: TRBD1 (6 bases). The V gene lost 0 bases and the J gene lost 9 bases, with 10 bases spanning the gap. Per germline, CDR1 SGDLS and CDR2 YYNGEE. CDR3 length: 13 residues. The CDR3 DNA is TGTGCCAGCAGCGTAGTGGGACATGGCATTCAGTACTTC. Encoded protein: CASSVVGHGIQYF.

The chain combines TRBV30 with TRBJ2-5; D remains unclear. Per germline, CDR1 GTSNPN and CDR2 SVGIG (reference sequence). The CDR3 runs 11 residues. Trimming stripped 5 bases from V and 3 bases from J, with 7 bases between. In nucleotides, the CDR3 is TGTGCCTGGGGACCAAAAGAGACCCAGTACTTC. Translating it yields CAWGPKETQYF.

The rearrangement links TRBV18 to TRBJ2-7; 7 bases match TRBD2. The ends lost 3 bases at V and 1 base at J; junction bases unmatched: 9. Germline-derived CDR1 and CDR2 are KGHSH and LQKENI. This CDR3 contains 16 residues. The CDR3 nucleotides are TGTGCCAGCTCACCTGACTGGCGGGGGATTTCCTACGAGCAGTACTTC. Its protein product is CASSPDWRGISYEQYF.

The CDR3 here is CSVRTGEGTEAFF. CDR3 sequence (DNA): TGCAGCGTAAGAACAGGGGAGGGCACTGAAGCTTTCTTT. The genes are TRBV29-1 and TRBJ1-1, with 7 bases matching TRBD1. From germline, CDR1 is SQVTM and CDR2 ANQGSEA. The CDR3 has 13 residues. V shed 6 bases, J shed 4 bases, and the junction held 8 bases outside the gene matches.

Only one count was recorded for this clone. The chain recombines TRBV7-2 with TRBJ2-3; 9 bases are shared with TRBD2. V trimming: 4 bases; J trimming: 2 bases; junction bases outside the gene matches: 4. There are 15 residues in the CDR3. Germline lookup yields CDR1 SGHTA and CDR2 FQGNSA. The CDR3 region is CASSSPSGATDTQYF. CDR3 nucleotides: TGTGCCAGCAGCTCACCTAGCGGGGCCACAGATACGCAGTATTTT.

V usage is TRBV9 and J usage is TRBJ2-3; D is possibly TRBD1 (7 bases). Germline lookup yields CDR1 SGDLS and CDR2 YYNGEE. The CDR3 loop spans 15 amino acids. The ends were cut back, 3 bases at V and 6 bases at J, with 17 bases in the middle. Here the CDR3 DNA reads TGTGCCAGCAGCGGGCGTCTCAGGGGGGAGGATACGCAGTATTTT. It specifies CASSGRLRGEDTQYF.

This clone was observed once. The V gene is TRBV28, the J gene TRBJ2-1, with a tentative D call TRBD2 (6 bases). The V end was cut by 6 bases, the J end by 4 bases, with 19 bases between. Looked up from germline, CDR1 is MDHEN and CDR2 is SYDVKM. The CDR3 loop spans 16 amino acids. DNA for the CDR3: TGTGCCAGCAGCCTGATCGGACTATTTACTTACAATGAGCAGTTCTTC. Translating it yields CASSLIGLFTYNEQFF.

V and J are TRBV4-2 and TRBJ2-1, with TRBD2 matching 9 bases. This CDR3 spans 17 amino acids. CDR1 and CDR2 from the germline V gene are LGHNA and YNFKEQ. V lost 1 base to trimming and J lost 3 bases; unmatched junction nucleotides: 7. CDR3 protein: CASSQGAAGGIYNEQFF. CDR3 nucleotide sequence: TGTGCCAGCAGCCAAGGCGCCGCGGGAGGGATCTACAATGAGCAGTTCTTC.